Presented here are 32 T cell receptor beta chains from one specimen sequenced in a study of shared clonotypes between healthy human individuals. The table came from immunoSEQ multiplex PCR; TCRdb's copy has only in-frame clones and leaves some out. The table lists around 2.5 million clones, roughly 93% of them singletons. The sequenced sample consisted of naive CD4+ T cells from PBMCs. Subset specified: CD45RA+ positively selected. The receptor source for this set is a man younger than 35 in good health. Some clones in this sample may be carry-over from other donors' samples.

This chain connects TRBV7-8 to TRBJ2-2; weak D call: TRBD1 (6 bases). Per germline, CDR1 SGHVS and CDR2 FQNEAQ. This CDR3 region has 13 residues. The germline V and J ends were trimmed by 8 bases and 4 bases, with 11 bases remaining between them. Written as DNA, the CDR3 is TGTGCCAGCGGTCGGACAGCCACCGGGGAGCTGTTTTTT. Amino acid sequence: CASGRTATGELFF.

The CDR3 DNA follows: TGTGCCAGCAGTTTTTGGGACAGGGATTCACCCCTCCACTTT. Translated, it gives CASSFWDRDSPLHF. J is TRBJ1-6 and V is TRBV28, with 9 bases aligning to TRBD1. The CDR3 extends over 14 amino acids. J gave up 8 bases and V 3 bases, and 2 bases lay outside the gene matches. Germline CDR1 reads MDHEN; CDR2 reads SYDVKM.

The chain joins TRBV6-1 to TRBJ1-1; D is ambiguous. The CDR3 is made up of 12 amino acids. Trimming removed 6 bases from V and 6 bases from J, with 11 bases in between. Looked up from germline, CDR1 is MNHNS and CDR2 is SASEGT. The CDR3 DNA follows: TGTGCCAGCAGGGATGAAAGGGCTGAAGCTTTCTTT. It is translated as CASRDERAEAFF.

For this clone: This CDR3 is also generated by other DNA sequences in the sample. V usage is TRBV2 and J usage is TRBJ1-2; D remains ambiguous. Trimming took 3 bases from V and 2 from J, leaving 10 bases between them. The CDR3 runs 14 residues. Germline CDR1 and CDR2: SNHLY and FYNNEI. CDR3 amino acids: CASSEGGANYGYTF. The CDR3 nucleotides read TGTGCCAGCAGTGAGGGAGGAGCGAACTATGGCTACACCTTC.

The chain uses TRBV7-8 and TRBJ1-2; TRBD1 is a possible D gene (5 bases). The CDR3 totals 14 residues. The V gene's germline CDR1 is SGHVS and CDR2 FQNEAQ. V lost 1 base to trimming and J lost 3 bases, with 9 bases between them. CDR3 protein: CASSLELGDYGYTF. CDR3 sequence (DNA): TGTGCCAGCAGCTTAGAGCTGGGGGACTATGGCTACACCTTC.

This chain uses TRBV7-2 with TRBJ2-7; TRBD1 matches at 9 bases. The V gene's germline CDR1 is SGHTA and CDR2 FQGNSA. The CDR3 contains 14 residues. V dropped 6 bases and J dropped 3; count of bases not matched to a gene: 6. The CDR3 DNA reads TGTGCCAGCAGACGGACAGGGGTACTCTACGAGCAGTACTTC. Encoded protein: CASRRTGVLYEQYF.

V gene TRBV27 combines with J gene TRBJ2-7; D is possibly TRBD2 (5 bases). Germline-derived CDR1 and CDR2 are MNHEY and SMNVEV (reference sequence). This CDR3 is 14 amino acids long. V lost 3 bases and J 2 bases, leaving 11 bases between the germline ends. CDR3 sequence (DNA): TGTGCCAGCAGTTTGCTACCGGGAACCTACGAGCAGTACTTC. Its protein is CASSLLPGTYEQYF.

This clone was recorded once. This chain links TRBV5-1 with TRBJ2-1, with 12 bases aligning to TRBD1. V lost 4 bases to trimming and J lost 8 bases; unmatched junction nucleotides: 4. The CDR3 contains 14 residues. Looked up from germline, CDR1 is SGHRS and CDR2 is YFSETQ. The CDR3 is CASSPGQGADEQFF. The CDR3 nucleotides are TGCGCCAGCAGCCCGGGACAGGGGGCCGATGAGCAGTTCTTC. Combining the CDR3 with reference TRBV5-1 and TRBJ2-1 gives the whole variable domain KAGVTQTPRYLIKTRGQQVTLSCSPISGHRSVSWYQQTPGQGLQFLFEYFSETQRNKGNFPGRFSGRQFSNSRSEMNVSTLELGDSALYLCASSPGQGADEQFFGPGTRLTVL.

The J gene is TRBJ2-3, the V gene TRBV11-1; TRBD2 matches at 10 bases. This CDR3 has 16 amino acids. With V trimmed by 1 base and J by 1 base, 2 bases remained unmatched. Germline V CDR1 and CDR2: SGHAT, FQDESV (reference sequence). The CDR3 DNA sequence: TGTGCCAGCAGCTTAGAAGGGACTAGCGGCACAGATACGCAGTATTTT. This translates into CASSLEGTSGTDTQYF.

The chain has TRBV2 and TRBJ1-5; 8 positions match TRBD1. The CDR3 runs to 15 residues. J was trimmed by 3 bases and V by 6 bases; bases with no gene match: 7. The germline V gene has CDR1 SNHLY and CDR2 FYNNEI. CDR3 bases: TGTGCCAGCAGCGGGACAGGAGGGTTCAATCAGCCCCAGCATTTT. This translates into CASSGTGGFNQPQHF.

The rearrangement joins TRBV28 to TRBJ2-7; D is possibly TRBD2 (7 bases). Between the trimmed V and J ends, which lost 2 bases and 3 bases, there was a span of 20 bases. The CDR3 sequence is 17 residues long. The germline CDR1 and CDR2 sequences are MDHEN and SYDVKM. CDR3: CASSLKAGAGPGYEQYF. In nucleotides, the CDR3 is TGTGCCAGCAGTTTAAAGGCGGGGGCGGGTCCCGGCTACGAGCAGTACTTC.

The rearrangement uses TRBV5-1 and TRBJ1-5; D gene uncertain. From germline, CDR1 is SGHRS and CDR2 YFSETQ. Deletions cut 4 bases from V and 10 bases from J, with 15 bases between. This CDR3 region has 13 residues. DNA of the CDR3: TGCGCCAGCAGCCCGGACGGCGACCACCCCCAGCATTTT. Protein product: CASSPDGDHPQHF.

This chain joins TRBV2 and TRBJ1-4; maybe TRBD1 (5 bases). The CDR3 spans 14 residues. V was clipped by 8 bases and J by 3 bases, with 13 bases between them. Germline V gene lookup returns CDR1 SNHLY and CDR2 FYNNEI. The CDR3 bases are TGTGCCAGCCAGGGTGCCCCAGCTAATGAAAAACTGTTTTTT. It encodes CASQGAPANEKLFF.

V and J are TRBV6-1 and TRBJ1-3; D gene unclear. This CDR3 has 17 residues. CDR1 and CDR2 (germline): MNHNS, SASEGT. V was pared by 2 bases and J by 0 bases, with 14 bases between. For the CDR3, the DNA is TGTGCCAGCAGTGAACGGGGAGGCCCTAGCTCTGGAAACACCATATATTTT. Protein sequence: CASSERGGPSSGNTIYF.

The chain joins TRBV19 to TRBJ2-7; perhaps TRBD2 as D (6 bases). V lost 5 bases, J lost 3 bases, and 23 bases lay in between. The CDR3 runs 17 residues. CDR1 and CDR2 from the germline V gene are LNHDA and SQIVND (reference sequence). The CDR3 DNA reads TGTGCCAGTAGTCCCCGCGGAGGGCCAGGTTGGGGCTACGAGCAGTACTTC. This sequence encodes CASSPRGGPGWGYEQYF.

The chain employs TRBV18 and TRBJ1-1; D perhaps matches TRBD1 (6 bases). V was shortened by 5 bases and J by 8 bases, with 15 bases between the two germline ends. Germline lookup yields CDR1 KGHSH and CDR2 LQKENI. The CDR3 is 13 residues long. CDR3 in amino acids: CASSAGVGTEAFF. The DNA of the CDR3 is TGTGCCAGCTCAGCAGGGGTGGGGACGGAAGCTTTCTTT.

This sequence joins TRBV7-9 and TRBJ2-6; the D gene is possibly TRBD2 (5 bases). Deletions cut 1 base from V and 1 base from J, with 8 bases between. Germline lookup yields CDR1 SEHNR and CDR2 FQNEAQ (reference sequence). The CDR3 is made up of 16 amino acids. CDR3 sequence reads: CASSLVGLSGANVLTF. The CDR3 region has the DNA TGTGCCAGCAGCTTAGTAGGACTTTCTGGGGCCAACGTCCTGACTTTC. Filled out from reference TRBV7-9 and TRBJ2-6, the complete variable domain reads DTGVSQNPRHKITKRGQNVTFRCDPISEHNRLYWYRQTLGQGPEFLTYFQNEAQLEKSRLLSDRFSAERPKGSFSTLEIQRTEQGDSAMYLCASSLVGLSGANVLTFGAGSRLTVL.

The rearrangement uses TRBV6-6 and TRBJ2-7, with a weak D call TRBD1 (7 bases). V lost 6 bases and J lost 3, with 12 bases in between. Looked up from germline, CDR1 is MNHNY and CDR2 is SVGAGI (reference sequence). The CDR3 totals 13 residues. CDR3 sequence (DNA): TGTGCCAGCAGGGCGGGACAGCGCTACGAGCAGTACTTC. Translation gives CASRAGQRYEQYF.

This chain joins TRBV27 and TRBJ2-5; a possible D gene is TRBD2 (6 bases). Germline assignment: CDR1 MNHEY and CDR2 SMNVEV (reference sequence). Between the trimmed V and J ends, which lost 5 bases and 2 bases, there was a span of 12 bases. This CDR3 has 14 amino acids. CDR3 bases: TGTGCCAGCAGTACAGGACTATTACAAGAGACCCAGTACTTC. Translation gives CASSTGLLQETQYF.

This chain links TRBV5-6 with TRBJ2-1, with 7 bases matching TRBD1. Looked up from germline, CDR1 is SGHDT and CDR2 is YYEEEE. The length of the CDR3 is 15 residues. The trim removed 3 bases at V and 3 bases at J, leaving 6 bases unmatched. The CDR3 spells CASSSTGQSYNEQFF. The DNA of the CDR3 is TGTGCCAGCAGCTCTACGGGACAGAGCTACAATGAGCAGTTCTTC.

The chain is built from TRBV2 and TRBJ2-7; D uncertain. The CDR3 has 12 amino acids. The V and J ends lost 1 base and 9 bases respectively, with 10 bases between them. Germline V gene lookup returns CDR1 SNHLY and CDR2 FYNNEI. CDR3 DNA: TGTGCCAGCAGTGAAGAGGGTTTTGGGCAGTACTTC. Translation: CASSEEGFGQYF. The entire variable domain, with the rest obtained from reference TRBV2 and TRBJ2-7, is as follows: EPEVTQTPSHQVTQMGQEVILRCVPISNHLYFYWYRQILGQKVEFLVSFYNNEISEKSEIFDDQFSVERPDGSNFTLKIRSTKLEDSAMYFCASSEEGFGQYFGPGTRLTVT.

The chain links TRBV2 to TRBJ1-4; TRBD1 might be the D (6 bases). This CDR3 spans 17 amino acids. Germline values: CDR1 SNHLY, CDR2 FYNNEI. V lost 10 bases, J lost 0 bases, and 21 bases lay in between. The CDR3 here is CAITTGRGTATNEKLFF. CDR3 DNA sequence: TGTGCCATAACGACAGGTCGCGGAACAGCAACTAATGAAAAACTGTTTTTT.

The CDR3 sequence: CASSFGSAPGRVMSYEQYF. The DNA of the CDR3 is TGCGCCAGCAGCTTCGGGTCGGCCCCAGGCAGGGTTATGTCCTACGAGCAGTACTTC. The V gene is TRBV5-1, the J gene TRBJ2-7, with D perhaps TRBD1 (5 bases). This CDR3 is 19 amino acids long. V lost 2 bases, J lost 1 base, and 25 bases lay in between. The V gene's germline CDR1 is SGHRS and CDR2 YFSETQ.

This rearrangement joins TRBV27 to TRBJ2-1, with TRBD2 identical over 9 bases. Germline V gene sequence: CDR1 MNHEY, CDR2 SMNVEV (reference sequence). V shed 7 bases and J 7 bases; nucleotides not matched to a gene: 11. The CDR3 spans 15 residues. The CDR3 protein is CASTLGGGRVNEQFF. In DNA, the CDR3 is TGTGCCAGCACACTAGGGGGCGGGAGGGTTAATGAGCAGTTCTTC.

The V call is TRBV5-1, the J call TRBJ2-3; TRBD2 matches at 7 bases. The trim removed 0 bases at V and 0 bases at J, leaving 7 bases unmatched. CDR1 and CDR2 from the germline V gene are SGHRS and YFSETQ. The length of the CDR3 is 17 residues. CDR3 amino acids: CASSLAVDSGSTDTQYF. The CDR3 DNA sequence: TGCGCCAGCAGCTTGGCCGTGGATAGCGGGAGCACAGATACGCAGTATTTT.

CDR3 bases: TGTGCCAGCAGGGTGGGGACTAGCGTCTCCTACGAGCAGTACTTC. It codes for CASRVGTSVSYEQYF. The chain combines TRBV27 with TRBJ2-7, with 10 bases lining up with TRBD2. The V and J ends lost 6 bases and 0 bases, in that order; junction bases with no gene match: 5. The germline V gene has CDR1 MNHEY and CDR2 SMNVEV (reference sequence). The CDR3 contains 15 residues.

The genes are TRBV6-5 and TRBJ1-4; no clear D gene. CDR3 size: 16 residues. Germline V gives CDR1 MNHEY, CDR2 SVGAGI. V lost 4 bases and J lost 0, with 12 bases in between. In nucleotides, the CDR3 is TGTGCCAGCAGTTCTCGACCGAAGGCAACTAATGAAAAACTGTTTTTT. It translates to CASSSRPKATNEKLFF.

The chain has TRBV29-1 and TRBJ2-7, with 8 bases matching TRBD2. Looked up from germline, CDR1 is SQVTM and CDR2 is ANQGSEA. Trimming at V came to 4 bases and at J to 2 bases, leaving 4 bases not matched to a gene. The CDR3 is made up of 13 amino acids. The CDR3 DNA is TGCAGCGTTGTTACTAGCGGTGCCTACGAGCAGTACTTC. This sequence encodes CSVVTSGAYEQYF.

The rearrangement uses TRBV11-2 and TRBJ2-7, with 7 bases matching TRBD2. This CDR3 is built from 13 residues. J gave up 6 bases and V 5 bases, and 7 bases lay outside the gene matches. Germline V gene data show CDR1 as SGHAT and CDR2 as FQNNGV. The CDR3 region is CASSLLAVLEQYF. The CDR3 nucleotides read TGTGCCAGCAGCCTCCTAGCGGTACTCGAGCAGTACTTC.

In this sample, this clone turned up a few times. The rearrangement joins TRBV6-6 to TRBJ1-5; D gene ambiguous. The CDR3 length is 14 residues. The germline V gene encodes CDR1 MNHNY and CDR2 SVGAGI (reference sequence). V was shortened by 2 bases and J by 2 bases, with 7 bases between the two germline ends. In nucleotides, the CDR3 is TGTGCCAGCAGTTACGTCCAGGGCAATCAGCCCCAGCATTTT. Encoded protein: CASSYVQGNQPQHF.

The V gene is TRBV18, the J gene TRBJ1-2; possibly TRBD1 for D (6 bases). This CDR3 comprises 14 residues. The V gene's germline CDR1 is KGHSH and CDR2 LQKENI. The V gene lost 2 bases and the J gene lost 4 bases, with 11 bases spanning the gap. The CDR3 nucleotides read TGTGCCAGCTCACCAGCGCAGGGGCCCTATGGCTACACCTTC. It yields the protein CASSPAQGPYGYTF.

The chain employs TRBV7-3 and TRBJ2-3, with unresolved D. CDR3 length: 14 amino acids. Germline CDR1 reads SGHTA; CDR2 reads FQGTGA. V dropped 5 bases and J dropped 2 bases, with 11 bases sitting between them. The CDR3 DNA reads as TGTGCCAGCAGCCCTTGGGGAATCACAGATACGCAGTATTTT. Amino acids: CASSPWGITDTQYF.